This T cell receptor beta chain was captured in a study of T cells in tuberculosis. Study-wide background: CD1B tetramers identified T cells specific for mycobacterial lipid GMM.

Sorting used thawed, overnight-rested PBMC stained with anti-CD3, a viability dye and GMM-loaded CD1B tetramer. C32 glucose monomycolate from Rhodococcus equi was loaded onto the CD1B tetramers. PBMC for tetramer sorting were first depleted of CD14-expressing monocytes. Trimming at V came to 8 bases and at J to 9 bases, leaving 9 bases not matched to a gene. The germline V gene has CDR1 WSHSY and CDR2 SAAADI. CDR3 size: 15 residues. Method: immunoSEQ multiplex PCR; TCRdb's copy keeps in-frame clones and lacks some. Of 85,000 to 100,000 clones listed, more than 75% are singletons. The chain links TRBV10-2 to TRBJ1-6; 11 positions agree with TRBD1. The sample was CD1b-GMM tetramer-negative cells sorted from PBMCs. The receptor was isolated from an adult woman with latent tuberculosis. The CDR3 DNA sequence: TGCGCCAGCCGCACGGACAGGGGGCGCGGTTCACCCCTCCACTTT. Its translation: CASRTDRGRGSPLHF.